Following are 14 T cell receptor beta chains from one sample sequenced in a study of T cell repertoires in urothelial bladder cancer. Sequencing used immunoSEQ multiplex PCR; TCRdb keeps in-frame clones, though not all of them. The sample includes over 10,000 clones, around three fifths of them seen just once. The specimen was tumor-infiltrating cells from bladder cancer. The receptor source for this set is a human donor with urothelial carcinoma.

J is TRBJ1-2 and V is TRBV11-2; no reliable D call. This CDR3 has 12 amino acids. The germline V and J ends were trimmed by 2 bases and 4 bases, with 5 bases remaining between them. Germline V gene data show CDR1 as SGHAT and CDR2 as FQNNGV. The CDR3 loop is CASSLSGYGYTF. CDR3 nucleotides: TGTGCCAGCAGCTTATCGGGCTATGGCTACACCTTC.

The chain employs TRBV5-6 and TRBJ1-1; D ambiguous. The V gene lost 3 bases and the J gene lost 2 bases, with 8 bases spanning the gap. Germline values: CDR1 SGHDT, CDR2 YYEEEE. The CDR3 runs 13 residues. This CDR3 is CASSSFTNTEAFF. The CDR3 DNA reads as TGTGCCAGCAGCTCATTCACTAACACTGAAGCTTTCTTT.

V is TRBV18 and J is TRBJ2-6; D is uncertain. CDR3 length: 14 amino acids. Germline V gives CDR1 KGHSH, CDR2 LQKENI. Trimming stripped 10 bases from V and 0 bases from J, with 10 bases between. CDR3 coding DNA: TGTGCCACCAGAGGACCCTCTGGGGCCAACGTCCTGACTTTC. Amino acid sequence: CATRGPSGANVLTF.

This chain connects TRBV18 to TRBJ2-7, with no clear D. Trimming shortened V by 2 bases and J by 3 bases, and 11 bases separated the two germline ends. Germline loops: CDR1 KGHSH, CDR2 LQKENI. CDR3 length equals 14 residues. The DNA of the CDR3 is TGTGCCAGCTCACCAAGGGCCGGCGACTACGAGCAGTACGTC. Translated: CASSPRAGDYEQYV.

The J gene is TRBJ1-5, the V gene TRBV5-1; 12 bases agree with TRBD1. CDR1 and CDR2 (germline): SGHRS, YFSETQ. The CDR3 is made up of 17 amino acids. V lost 2 bases, J lost 7 bases, and 10 bases stayed unmatched. The CDR3 DNA is TGCGCCAGCAGCTTCACCCCGGGACAGGGGGCAGGGCAGCCCCAGCATTTT. Amino acids: CASSFTPGQGAGQPQHF.

The gene calls are TRBV5-6 and TRBJ1-2; 11 nucleotides agree with TRBD1. V lost 4 bases to trimming and J lost 4 bases; unmatched junction nucleotides: 9. This CDR3 comprises 16 residues. CDR1 is SGHDT and CDR2 is YYEEEE in the germline V gene. The CDR3 reads CASSPPGTGGTYGYTF. The CDR3 region has the DNA TGTGCCAGCAGCCCCCCTGGGACAGGGGGGACCTATGGCTACACCTTC.

The CDR3 DNA reads TGTGCCAGCAGTTATGGCTATATGGAAGCTTTCTTT. Translated, it gives CASSYGYMEAFF. The chain has TRBV6-6 and TRBJ1-1, with D unresolved. Germline values: CDR1 MNHNY, CDR2 SVGAGI (reference sequence). The CDR3 length is 12 residues. V was clipped by 3 bases and J by 8 bases, with 10 bases between them.

This CDR3 is CASSPNSDRVGYTF. CDR3 nucleotide sequence: TGTGCCAGCAGCCCTAACTCGGACAGGGTGGGCTACACCTTC. This chain joins TRBV11-2 and TRBJ1-2; 8 bases agree with TRBD1. Losses at the gene ends were 5 bases for V and 8 bases for J; bases not matched to a gene: 10. Looked up from germline, CDR1 is SGHAT and CDR2 is FQNNGV. CDR3 size: 14 residues.

This chain uses TRBV7-9 with TRBJ2-1; possibly TRBD1 for D (6 bases). From germline, CDR1 is SEHNR and CDR2 FQNEAQ (reference sequence). V was cut by 4 bases and J by 8 bases, with 18 bases left in between. This CDR3 contains 15 residues. The CDR3 region has the DNA TGTGCCAGCAGCTCCTTTGTGGGGGCCCGCGATGAGCAGTTCTTC. This codes for CASSSFVGARDEQFF.

This clone appeared a few times. This chain joins TRBV5-1 and TRBJ2-1, with TRBD2 matching 10 bases. This CDR3 comprises 16 residues. J lost 2 bases, V lost 1 base, and 3 bases had no gene match. In germline, CDR1 is SGHRS, CDR2 YFSETQ. The CDR3 sequence: CASSLSAGGPYNEQFF. The CDR3 nucleotides are TGCGCCAGCAGCTTGTCAGCGGGGGGGCCCTACAATGAGCAGTTCTTC.

This clone was counted a few times. The chain uses TRBV11-3 and TRBJ2-7, with 9 bases lining up with TRBD1. Trimming took 7 bases from V and 9 from J; bases not matched to a gene: 10. Germline loops: CDR1 SGHNT, CDR2 YENEEA. This CDR3 spans 13 amino acids. The CDR3 is CASTADRGGRQYF. DNA of the CDR3: TGTGCCAGCACCGCGGACAGGGGAGGTCGGCAGTACTTC.

The chain has TRBV20-1 and TRBJ1-2; D remains unclear. Per germline, CDR1 DFQATT and CDR2 SNEGSKA (reference sequence). With 6 bases removed from V and 8 bases from J, the gap between germline ends came to 13 bases. This CDR3 has 11 residues. The CDR3 nucleotides read TGCAGTGCCAAGTTCGGAGGCGGCTACACCTTC. This translates into CSAKFGGGYTF.

The chain links TRBV7-9 to TRBJ2-2; tentatively, D is TRBD1 (5 bases). The V end was cut by 4 bases, the J end by 0 bases, with 12 bases between. CDR3 length: 16 residues. Germline values: CDR1 SEHNR, CDR2 FQNEAQ (reference sequence). CDR3 sequence reads: CASSSRQTSNTGELFF. The DNA for the CDR3 is TGTGCCAGCAGCTCTAGACAGACCTCGAACACCGGGGAGCTGTTTTTT. The full variable domain, with the rest looked up from reference TRBV7-9 and TRBJ2-2, is DTGVSQNPRHKITKRGQNVTFRCDPISEHNRLYWYRQTLGQGPEFLTYFQNEAQLEKSRLLSDRFSAERPKGSFSTLEIQRTEQGDSAMYLCASSSRQTSNTGELFFGEGSRLTVL.

V and J are TRBV25-1 and TRBJ1-1; D uncertain. CDR1 MGHDK and CDR2 SYGVNS come from the germline V gene. Trimming pared 0 bases from V and 0 bases from J, leaving 8 bases between. The CDR3 is 15 amino acids. The CDR3 coding sequence is TGTGCCAGCAGTGAATATCGAGGGATGAACACTGAAGCTTTCTTT. This encodes CASSEYRGMNTEAFF.